A single sample gave rise to the 27 T cell receptor beta chains below, sequenced in a study of somatic mutations in cytotoxic T cells in rheumatoid arthritis. The table came from immunoSEQ multiplex PCR; TCRdb's copy has only in-frame clones and leaves some out. The table has some 20,000 clones, 70% to 75% seen once. The sequenced sample consisted of CD8+ T cells sorted from blood. All receptors come from a woman aged 60-75 years in good health.

Here the CDR3 DNA reads TGTGCCAGCAGTTCCCGGGGTGTAGAGGGTGGCTACACCTTC. It yields the protein CASSSRGVEGGYTF. This chain uses TRBV6-5 with TRBJ1-2, with unresolved D. CDR1 is MNHEY and CDR2 is SVGAGI in the germline V gene. The CDR3 is 14 residues long. V gave up 4 bases and J gave up 7 bases, with 16 bases separating them.

The rearrangement links TRBV7-9 to TRBJ2-7, with D unresolved. The CDR3 runs to 11 residues. Germline CDR1 is SEHNR and CDR2 is FQNEAQ (reference sequence). V was clipped by 5 bases and J by 4 bases, with 6 bases between them. In DNA form, the CDR3 reads TGTGCCAGCAGCCCGGATTACGAGCAGTACTTC. It is translated as CASSPDYEQYF. Drawing the rest from reference TRBV7-9 and TRBJ2-7, the complete variable domain is DTGVSQNPRHKITKRGQNVTFRCDPISEHNRLYWYRQTLGQGPEFLTYFQNEAQLEKSRLLSDRFSAERPKGSFSTLEIQRTEQGDSAMYLCASSPDYEQYFGPGTRLTVT.

This clone appeared a single time. This chain joins TRBV11-3 and TRBJ2-7; 10 nucleotides align to TRBD1. Germline V lookup: CDR1 SGHNT, CDR2 YENEEA. There are 15 residues in the CDR3. With V trimmed by 3 bases and J by 6 bases, 8 bases remained unmatched. CDR3 amino acids: CASSLTGGSIGEQYF. The CDR3 DNA sequence: TGTGCCAGCAGCTTGACAGGGGGCTCAATCGGCGAGCAGTACTTC.

V gene TRBV18 combines with J gene TRBJ2-1; TRBD1 agrees at 7 bases. CDR3 size: 15 residues. Germline CDR1 and CDR2: KGHSH and LQKENI. J gave up 2 bases and V 3 bases, and 4 bases lay outside the gene matches. DNA for the CDR3: TGTGCCAGCTCACCCACGGACAGGACCTACAATGAGCAGTTCTTC. This encodes CASSPTDRTYNEQFF.

This clone is deemed large. The rearrangement uses TRBV11-2 and TRBJ1-1; tentatively, D is TRBD1 (5 bases). This CDR3 comprises 10 residues. The germline V and J ends were trimmed by 8 bases and 8 bases, with 9 bases remaining between them. Germline loops: CDR1 SGHAT, CDR2 FQNNGV. The CDR3 spells CASAKGEAFF. CDR3 bases: TGTGCCAGCGCGAAGGGGGAAGCTTTCTTT.

The CDR3 here is CASSLGPQDRYTF. The CDR3 DNA is TGTGCCAGCAGCTTGGGCCCTCAGGATCGCTACACCTTC. V is TRBV5-5 and J is TRBJ1-2, with D unclear. Germline V lookup: CDR1 SGHKS, CDR2 YYEKEE (reference sequence). V lost 0 bases, J lost 9 bases, and 12 bases lay in between. The CDR3 runs 13 residues.

The chain has TRBV11-3 and TRBJ2-2, with 12 bases matching TRBD2. The CDR3 runs 16 residues. Germline V lookup: CDR1 SGHNT, CDR2 YENEEA. V lost 4 bases and J lost 1; bases outside the gene matches: 1. CDR3 in DNA: TGTGCCAGCAGCTGGGGACTAGCGGGGAACACCGGGGAGCTGTTTTTT. Protein sequence: CASSWGLAGNTGELFF. Based on the CDR3 plus reference TRBV11-3 and TRBJ2-2, the full variable domain is EAGVVQSPRYKIIEKKQPVAFWCNPISGHNTLYWYLQNLGQGPELLIRYENEEAVDDSQLPKDRFSAERLKGVDSTLKIQPAELGDSAVYLCASSWGLAGNTGELFFGEGSRLTVL.

This clone has only one observation. The chain couples TRBV4-2 to TRBJ2-7; the D gene is possibly TRBD2 (6 bases). The CDR3 spans 17 residues. Trimming cost V 3 bases and J 1 base, with 19 bases left between them. CDR1 and CDR2 from the germline V gene are LGHNA and YNFKEQ. The CDR3 spells CASSQGPLTGASYEQYF. Here the CDR3 DNA reads TGTGCCAGCAGCCAGGGACCTCTAACGGGAGCTTCCTACGAGCAGTACTTC.

This clone was seen only a few times. The chain joins TRBV18 to TRBJ1-5; weak D call: TRBD1 (6 bases). The CDR3 contains 15 residues. Looked up from germline, CDR1 is KGHSH and CDR2 is LQKENI. Trimming removed 6 bases from V and 5 bases from J, with 17 bases in between. The CDR3: CASSSRPRGYQPQHF. CDR3 DNA: TGTGCCAGCTCGTCTCGGCCCAGGGGATATCAGCCCCAGCATTTT.

The CDR3 spells CASSPYRGRSEQYF. The CDR3 nucleotides are TGTGCCAGCAGTCCGTACAGGGGTCGAAGCGAGCAGTACTTC. The rearrangement joins TRBV6-6 to TRBJ2-7; TRBD1 matches at 7 bases. CDR1 MNHNY and CDR2 SVGAGI come from the germline V gene (reference sequence). J gave up 6 bases and V 5 bases, and 10 bases lay outside the gene matches. CDR3 size: 14 residues.

V usage is TRBV7-6 and J usage is TRBJ2-1, with TRBD1 matching over 8 bases. The CDR3 totals 16 residues. The trim removed 1 base at V and 6 bases at J, leaving 8 bases unmatched. CDR1 is SGHVS, CDR2 FNYEAQ, per germline. CDR3 loop: CASSLGGQGASNEQFF. DNA of the CDR3: TGTGCCAGCAGCTTAGGTGGGCAGGGGGCGAGCAATGAGCAGTTCTTC.

This chain connects TRBV4-1 to TRBJ2-1, with D unclear. V was clipped by 3 bases and J by 0 bases, with 12 bases between them. The germline V gene encodes CDR1 MGHRA and CDR2 YSYEKL. CDR3 size: 16 residues. The CDR3 DNA reads as TGCGCCAGCAGCCACCCCGTGCCGGCCTCCTACAATGAGCAGTTCTTC. Amino acids: CASSHPVPASYNEQFF.

This rearrangement joins TRBV27 to TRBJ1-6; TRBD1 is a possible D gene (6 bases). The CDR3 has 17 residues. CDR1 is MNHEY and CDR2 is SMNVEV in the germline V gene (reference sequence). Trimming cost V 4 bases and J 7 bases, with 20 bases left between them. CDR3 amino acids: CASSSLGGGPPNSPLHF. The CDR3 DNA follows: TGTGCCAGCAGTTCCTTAGGAGGGGGGCCCCCCAATTCACCCCTCCACTTT.

The chain links TRBV27 to TRBJ2-2; D call uncertain. Trimming left V 3 bases short and J 1 base short, with 3 bases between. The CDR3 spans 13 residues. The V gene's germline CDR1 is MNHEY and CDR2 SMNVEV (reference sequence). The CDR3 protein is CASSLGNTGELFF. CDR3 nucleotide sequence: TGTGCCAGCAGTTTGGGGAACACCGGGGAGCTGTTTTTT.

This clone was recorded only once. This chain connects TRBV9 to TRBJ2-1; a possible D gene is TRBD1 (6 bases). This CDR3 region has 19 residues. Germline V gene sequence: CDR1 SGDLS, CDR2 YYNGEE. Deletions cut 3 bases from V and 10 bases from J, with 32 bases between. The DNA for the CDR3 is TGTGCCAGCAGCGCTCCCGCCTCCGTGGAAGCAGGGGCTTGGGGCGAGCAGTTCTTC. Translated, it gives CASSAPASVEAGAWGEQFF.

The chain links TRBV2 to TRBJ1-1; the D gene is possibly TRBD1 (5 bases). The germline CDR1 and CDR2 sequences are SNHLY and FYNNEI. The CDR3 totals 13 residues. The V and J ends lost 6 bases and 5 bases respectively, with 13 bases between them. CDR3 coding DNA: TGTGCCAGCAGCGAGGCCAGGGAGACTGAAGCTTTCTTT. This gives the protein CASSEARETEAFF.

The chain combines TRBV6-1 with TRBJ2-1, with 11 bases aligning to TRBD2. The CDR3 sequence is 20 residues long. Germline values: CDR1 MNHNS, CDR2 SASEGT. J lost 0 bases, V lost 4 bases, and 14 bases had no gene match. The CDR3 reads CASSAPTSGEKLSSYNEQFF. In DNA, the CDR3 is TGTGCCAGCAGTGCCCCGACTAGCGGGGAGAAACTCAGCTCCTACAATGAGCAGTTCTTC.

The chain has TRBV7-9 and TRBJ1-1; D not resolved. CDR1 and CDR2 (germline): SEHNR, FQNEAQ (reference sequence). CDR3 length: 17 residues. Trimming removed 5 bases from V and 1 base from J, with 20 bases in between. Written as DNA, the CDR3 is TGTGCCAGCAGCCGCCTAGACGGAAGGGCATGGAACACTGAAGCTTTCTTT. Its translation is CASSRLDGRAWNTEAFF.

This clone turned up a few times. The chain carries TRBV27 and TRBJ1-1; D uncertain. CDR3 size: 13 residues. Germline CDR1 is MNHEY and CDR2 is SMNVEV (reference sequence). The V gene lost 6 bases and the J gene lost 5 bases, with 13 bases spanning the gap. This chain's CDR3 is CASRRPLATEAFF. In nucleotides, the CDR3 is TGTGCCAGCAGACGTCCGCTGGCGACTGAAGCTTTCTTT.

The table lists this clone with a few counts. The chain recombines TRBV9 with TRBJ1-1, with a tentative D call TRBD1 (5 bases). The CDR3 length is 14 residues. Per germline, CDR1 SGDLS and CDR2 YYNGEE. The V and J ends lost 4 bases and 1 base respectively, with 11 bases between them. CDR3 sequence reads: CASSLGAGNTEAFF. CDR3 DNA: TGTGCCAGCAGCCTCGGGGCAGGGAACACTGAAGCTTTCTTT. Based on the CDR3 plus reference TRBV9 and TRBJ1-1, the full variable domain is DSGVTQTPKHLITATGQRVTLRCSPRSGDLSVYWYQQSLDQGLQFLIQYYNGEERAKGNILERFSAQQFPDLHSELNLSSLELGDSALYFCASSLGAGNTEAFFGQGTRLTVV.

The chain links TRBV9 to TRBJ2-2; TRBD1 matches 7 bases. The CDR3 is 19 residues long. The germline V gene has CDR1 SGDLS and CDR2 YYNGEE. The trim removed 0 bases at V and 0 bases at J, leaving 11 bases unmatched. The CDR3 spells CASSVDPDRQFANTGELFF. CDR3 sequence (DNA): TGTGCCAGCAGCGTAGACCCGGACAGGCAGTTCGCGAACACCGGGGAGCTGTTTTTT.

The V gene is TRBV11-2, the J gene TRBJ1-2; D perhaps matches TRBD1 (5 bases). The CDR3 length is 15 residues. Germline V CDR1 and CDR2: SGHAT, FQNNGV. The V end lost 1 base, the J end lost 4 bases, and 13 bases lay between the germline ends. The CDR3 spells CASSLVAGPSYGYTF. CDR3 DNA: TGTGCCAGCAGCTTAGTCGCGGGGCCAAGCTATGGCTACACCTTC. The complete variable domain, with remaining parts taken from reference TRBV11-2 and TRBJ1-2, reads EAGVAQSPRYKIIEKRQSVAFWCNPISGHATLYWYQQILGQGPKLLIQFQNNGVVDDSQLPKDRFSAERLKGVDSTLKIQPAKLEDSAVYLCASSLVAGPSYGYTFGSGTRLTVV.

This clone was detected only a few times. The chain couples TRBV4-1 to TRBJ1-6; D perhaps matches TRBD1 (6 bases). Germline values: CDR1 MGHRA, CDR2 YSYEKL. Trimming removed 2 bases from V and 5 bases from J, with 10 bases in between. This CDR3 spans 15 amino acids. Written as DNA, the CDR3 is TGCGCCAGCAGCCAAACGAACAGGGATAATTCACCCCTCCACTTT. Its translation: CASSQTNRDNSPLHF.

This clone is labeled as medium-sized. The gene calls are TRBV6-6 and TRBJ1-2; D unresolved. Trimming took off 0 bases at V and 4 bases at J, with 6 bases between the two ends. This CDR3 comprises 13 residues. Per the germline V gene, CDR1 is MNHNY and CDR2 is SVGAGI (reference sequence). The CDR3 loop reads CASSYSDGYGYTF. For the CDR3, the DNA is TGTGCCAGCAGTTACTCGGACGGCTATGGCTACACCTTC.

The chain recombines TRBV5-1 with TRBJ2-7; TRBD1 agrees at 10 bases. Germline CDR1 and CDR2: SGHRS and YFSETQ. The CDR3 totals 15 residues. With V trimmed by 4 bases and J by 5 bases, 9 bases remained unmatched. CDR3 protein: CASSLRTGGYHEQYF. The DNA for the CDR3 is TGCGCCAGCAGCCTGCGGACAGGGGGTTACCACGAGCAGTACTTC.

This clone was seen a few times. The rearrangement uses TRBV7-8 and TRBJ2-3; 8 nucleotides agree with TRBD2. The germline V gene has CDR1 SGHVS and CDR2 FQNEAQ. Trimming cost V 5 bases and J 2 bases; bases outside gene matches: 6. CDR3 length equals 15 residues. CDR3 sequence: CASSQTSGYTDTQYF. The CDR3 DNA is TGTGCCAGCAGCCAAACTAGCGGTTACACAGATACGCAGTATTTT.

V gene TRBV27 combines with J gene TRBJ2-1, with D unresolved. Trimming took 9 bases from V and 2 from J, leaving 17 bases between them. CDR1 is MNHEY and CDR2 is SMNVEV in the germline V gene (reference sequence). This CDR3 is built from 15 residues. In DNA form, the CDR3 reads TGTGCCAGTTATTACGCCGGGCCCCCCTACAATGAGCAGTTCTTC. As protein: CASYYAGPPYNEQFF.